A single sample is the source of the 31 T cell receptor beta chains below, sequenced in a study of T cell repertoires in cytomegalovirus infection. TCRdb processed the reads anew with MiXCR; each CDR3 protein has one entry. The data contain hundreds of thousands of distinct CDR3 sequences, about 17% of them singletons. Sequenced sample: PBMCs. Receptors were obtained from a human donor in good health (CMV status not recorded). Some clones in this sample may be carry-over from other donors' samples.

This clonotype appeared many times. The CDR3 bases are TGTGCCAGCAGCTTGCAAGGAAGCGCCGAAAAACTGTTTTTT. Its translation is CASSLQGSAEKLFF. This chain uses TRBV7-2 with TRBJ1-4; D unresolved. Germline CDR1 SGHTA, CDR2 FQGNSA. V was clipped by 3 bases and J by 8 bases, with 13 bases between them. This CDR3 comprises 14 residues.

In its sample, this clonotype was seen many times. The chain has TRBV7-2 and TRBJ2-7, with 9 nucleotides matching TRBD1. This CDR3 comprises 16 residues. The trim removed 0 bases at V and 2 bases at J, leaving 5 bases unmatched. Germline values: CDR1 SGHTA, CDR2 FQGNSA. DNA for the CDR3: TGTGCCAGCAGCTTAGCCGGGACAGGGTTGGCCTACGAGCAGTACTTC. Translation: CASSLAGTGLAYEQYF.

This clonotype was detected a few times. This rearrangement joins TRBV11-3 to TRBJ1-1; D remains unclear. CDR1 is SGHNT and CDR2 is YENEEA in the germline V gene. Trimming shortened V by 0 bases and J by 0 bases, and 8 bases separated the two germline ends. The length of the CDR3 is 15 residues. CDR3 sequence: CASSLDSGMNTEAFF. The CDR3, as DNA: TGTGCCAGCAGCTTAGATTCCGGGATGAACACTGAAGCTTTCTTT.

The chain joins TRBV19 to TRBJ2-6, with a possible D match to TRBD2 (5 bases). V was pared by 6 bases and J by 0 bases, with 9 bases between. This CDR3 comprises 15 residues. The germline CDR1 and CDR2 sequences are LNHDA and SQIVND (reference sequence). Here the CDR3 DNA reads TGTGCCAGTAGGGAGGAAAACTCTGGGGCCAACGTCCTGACTTTC. Its translation is CASREENSGANVLTF. Based on the CDR3 plus reference TRBV19 and TRBJ2-6, the full variable domain is DGGITQSPKYLFRKEGQNVTLSCEQNLNHDAMYWYRQDPGQGLRLIYYSQIVNDFQKGDIAEGYSVSREKKESFPLTVTSAQKNPTAFYLCASREENSGANVLTFGAGSRLTVL.

This clonotype has more than one count but fewer than ten. The chain recombines TRBV20-1 with TRBJ2-5, with D unclear. CDR1 is DFQATT and CDR2 is SNEGSKA in the germline V gene (reference sequence). The CDR3 length is 12 residues. Deletions cut 7 bases from V and 0 bases from J, with 9 bases between. CDR3 residues: CSGLRNQETQYF. The CDR3 DNA sequence: TGCAGTGGTCTCAGGAACCAAGAGACCCAGTACTTC.

The sample holds many counts of this clonotype. The V and J genes are TRBV28 and TRBJ1-5, with D maybe TRBD1 (5 bases). Per germline, CDR1 MDHEN and CDR2 SYDVKM. The CDR3 loop spans 12 amino acids. V shed 1 base and J shed 11 bases, with 9 bases lying between them. CDR3 in DNA: TGTGCCAGCAGTTTATTAGGCAGGGCCCAGCATTTT. Residues: CASSLLGRAQHF.

This clonotype was seen a handful of times. The chain links TRBV7-3 to TRBJ2-6, with D hard to call. Germline V gene lookup returns CDR1 SGHTA and CDR2 FQGTGA. V lost 6 bases and J lost 1, with 13 bases in between. The CDR3 length is 16 residues. The CDR3 loop reads CASRGRSASGANVLTF. For the CDR3, the DNA is TGTGCCAGCAGAGGCAGGTCAGCGTCTGGGGCCAACGTCCTGACTTTC.

V gene TRBV2 combines with J gene TRBJ2-1; 13 nucleotides align to TRBD2. Trimming cost V 5 bases and J 8 bases; bases outside gene matches: 6. This CDR3 comprises 15 residues. Germline loops: CDR1 SNHLY, CDR2 FYNNEI. The CDR3 DNA follows: TGTGCCAGCAGTCTACTAGCGGGGGGGATCGATGAGCAGTTCTTC. Residues: CASSLLAGGIDEQFF. The whole variable domain, remainder taken from reference TRBV2 and TRBJ2-1, is EPEVTQTPSHQVTQMGQEVILRCVPISNHLYFYWYRQILGQKVEFLVSFYNNEISEKSEIFDDQFSVERPDGSNFTLKIRSTKLEDSAMYFCASSLLAGGIDEQFFGPGTRLTVL.

The V gene is TRBV5-4, the J gene TRBJ2-7; 8 bases line up with TRBD2. V lost 1 base to trimming and J lost 4 bases; unmatched junction nucleotides: 13. Germline CDR1 reads SGHNT; CDR2 reads YYREEE (reference sequence). This CDR3 contains 17 residues. This CDR3 is CASSLINRRGARYEQYF. CDR3 DNA sequence: TGTGCCAGCAGCTTGATTAATCGGCGGGGGGCCCGTTACGAGCAGTACTTC.

CDR3 sequence reads: CASSPPLGTGELFF. For the CDR3, the DNA is TGTGCCAGCTCACCACCCTTGGGCACCGGGGAGCTGTTTTTT. The genes are TRBV18 and TRBJ2-2; D gene ambiguous. Germline V gene lookup returns CDR1 KGHSH and CDR2 LQKENI. The CDR3 consists of 14 residues. V dropped 0 bases and J dropped 4 bases, with 6 bases sitting between them.

This clonotype has a count of ten or more. The chain joins TRBV5-5 to TRBJ2-1, with 7 positions matching TRBD2. V was pared by 0 bases and J by 9 bases, with 9 bases of the junction left unmatched. CDR1 and CDR2 (germline): SGHKS, YYEKEE (reference sequence). The CDR3 has 15 residues. CDR3 residues: CASSLGLADPGEQFF. In DNA, the CDR3 is TGTGCCAGCAGCTTGGGGCTAGCGGACCCGGGTGAGCAGTTCTTC.

The V and J genes are TRBV27 and TRBJ1-3, with 7 bases fitting TRBD1. The CDR3 extends over 17 amino acids. From germline, CDR1 is MNHEY and CDR2 SMNVEV (reference sequence). The V segment lost 8 bases and the J segment 0 bases; nucleotides outside the gene matches: 13. The CDR3 DNA reads TGTGCCAGCGGGGCCCGGACAGGATTGAGCTCTGGAAACACCATATATTTT. Translating gives CASGARTGLSSGNTIYF.

The CDR3, as DNA: TGCAGTGCTAGACATACAGGGGGCGCAGATACGCAGTATTTT. Translating it yields CSARHTGGADTQYF. The chain recombines TRBV20-1 with TRBJ2-3; TRBD1 agrees at 9 bases. Germline V gives CDR1 DFQATT, CDR2 SNEGSKA (reference sequence). J was trimmed by 4 bases and V by 2 bases; bases with no gene match: 4. This CDR3 is built from 14 residues.

The V gene is TRBV6-6, the J gene TRBJ2-1; the D call may be TRBD1 or TRBD2 (5 bases each). Trimming shortened V by 2 bases and J by 4 bases, and 12 bases separated the two germline ends. CDR1 is MNHNY, CDR2 SVGAGI, per germline (reference sequence). This CDR3 comprises 15 residues. In nucleotides, the CDR3 is TGTGCCAGCAGTTACGGGGACCGATTTTACAATGAGCAGTTCTTC. It translates to CASSYGDRFYNEQFF.

The chain has TRBV6-2 or TRBV6-3 and TRBJ2-7; 9 nucleotides match TRBD1. CDR3 length: 14 residues. Losses at the gene ends were 5 bases for V and 2 bases for J; bases not matched to a gene: 4. Germline loops: CDR1 MNHEY, CDR2 SVGEGT. Written as DNA, the CDR3 is TGTGCCAGCAGTCGGGACAGGGATCCCTACGAGCAGTACTTC. It translates to CASSRDRDPYEQYF.

This clonotype appeared many times. The chain uses TRBV7-2 and TRBJ1-2; TRBD1 agrees at 10 bases. The CDR3 is 14 amino acids. The V gene end was trimmed by 1 base and the J gene end by 8 bases; junction bases not matched to a gene: 4. Germline V gene data show CDR1 as SGHTA and CDR2 as FQGNSA. The CDR3 DNA follows: TGTGCCAGCAGCTTAGAGGACAGGGGGAGCGGCTACACCTTC. Translation: CASSLEDRGSGYTF. Based on the CDR3 plus reference TRBV7-2 and TRBJ1-2, the full variable domain is GAGVSQSPSNKVTEKGKDVELRCDPISGHTALYWYRQSLGQGLEFLIYFQGNSAPDKSGLPSDRFSAERTGGSVSTLTIQRTQQEDSAVYLCASSLEDRGSGYTFGSGTRLTVV.

This clonotype has a count of ten or more. The chain has TRBV12-3 or TRBV12-4 and TRBJ2-5, with D perhaps TRBD1 (6 bases). The CDR3 runs 14 residues. Trimming took 1 base from V and 10 from J, leaving 16 bases between them. CDR3 DNA sequence: TGTGCCAGCAGTTTAGTTAACAGGGCCAGGGACCAGTACTTC. Protein product: CASSLVNRARDQYF.

This clonotype came up many times. The chain combines TRBV6-6 with TRBJ2-2; either TRBD1 or TRBD2 may supply D (6 bases each). The CDR3 totals 16 residues. The germline V and J ends were trimmed by 7 bases and 4 bases, with 19 bases remaining between them. The germline CDR1 and CDR2 sequences are MNHNY and SVGAGI (reference sequence). The CDR3 sequence is CASTGAGGHITGELFF. The CDR3 DNA sequence: TGTGCCAGCACCGGAGCTGGGGGGCATATCACCGGGGAGCTGTTTTTT.

The chain employs TRBV5-1 and TRBJ1-1; 7 nucleotides agree with TRBD1. The germline CDR1 and CDR2 sequences are SGHRS and YFSETQ. This CDR3 comprises 16 residues. With 4 bases clipped from V and 1 base from J, the junction kept 10 bases outside the gene matches. The CDR3, as DNA: TGCGCCAGCAGCCCACACTACAGGGGAGAGAACACTGAAGCTTTCTTT. It translates to CASSPHYRGENTEAFF.

Many counts were recorded for this clonotype. The CDR3 nucleotides read TGCGCCAGCAGCCAGAGGGACAGGGGCCAGCTCACAGATACGCAGTATTTT. Protein: CASSQRDRGQLTDTQYF. This chain connects TRBV4-1 to TRBJ2-3; 10 bases align to TRBD1. CDR3 length: 17 residues. The germline V gene encodes CDR1 MGHRA and CDR2 YSYEKL. Losses at the gene ends were 3 bases for V and 2 bases for J; bases not matched to a gene: 8.

The rearrangement joins TRBV15 to TRBJ1-2; the D is unclear. CDR3 length equals 15 residues. CDR1 LNHNV and CDR2 YYDKDF come from the germline V gene (reference sequence). V gave up 0 bases and J gave up 2 bases, with 10 bases separating them. The CDR3 sequence is CATSRDIGPNYGYTF. The CDR3 DNA follows: TGTGCCACCAGCAGAGATATAGGGCCGAACTATGGCTACACCTTC. The complete variable domain, with remaining parts taken from reference TRBV15 and TRBJ1-2, reads DAMVIQNPRYQVTQFGKPVTLSCSQTLNHNVMYWYQQKSSQAPKLLFHYYDKDFNNEADTPDNFQSRRPNTSFCFLDIRSPGLGDTAMYLCATSRDIGPNYGYTFGSGTRLTVV.

This clonotype was seen only a few times. This chain uses TRBV2 with TRBJ2-1; 15 bases line up with TRBD2. Germline loops: CDR1 SNHLY, CDR2 FYNNEI. With V trimmed by 2 bases and J by 6 bases, 8 bases remained unmatched. This CDR3 spans 18 amino acids. CDR3 amino acids: CASSEPDWTSGGGNEQFF. The CDR3 region has the DNA TGTGCCAGCAGTGAACCGGACTGGACTAGCGGGGGGGGCAATGAGCAGTTCTTC.

This clonotype was seen ten or more times. The V and J genes are TRBV4-1 and TRBJ2-1, with 9 bases aligning to TRBD2. Trimming took 4 bases from V and 7 from J; bases not matched to a gene: 11. Germline V gene lookup returns CDR1 MGHRA and CDR2 YSYEKL. The CDR3 is 16 amino acids. CDR3 sequence reads: CASSPWWRGGENEQFF. The CDR3 DNA is TGCGCCAGCAGCCCTTGGTGGCGGGGGGGCGAAAATGAGCAGTTCTTC.

This chain connects TRBV7-8 to TRBJ1-6; 8 bases map to TRBD1. The V gene end was trimmed by 5 bases and the J gene end by 0 bases; junction bases not matched to a gene: 9. The germline V gene encodes CDR1 SGHVS and CDR2 FQNEAQ. The CDR3 sequence is 18 residues long. The CDR3 nucleotides are TGTGCCAGCAGCGGAGAAGCGGGACAGGCCTCCTATAATTCACCCCTCCACTTT. Translated: CASSGEAGQASYNSPLHF.

This clonotype was observed at least ten times. The chain combines TRBV12-3 or TRBV12-4 with TRBJ2-7; unclear D gene. CDR3 length equals 14 residues. Trimming shortened V by 3 bases and J by 6 bases, and 15 bases separated the two germline ends. The CDR3: CASSLVYSSAEQYF. The CDR3 DNA reads TGTGCCAGCAGTTTGGTCTACTCTTCCGCCGAGCAGTACTTC.

The chain is built from TRBV7-2 and TRBJ2-5; 7 nucleotides match TRBD2. The CDR3 is 14 amino acids. Looked up from germline, CDR1 is SGHTA and CDR2 is FQGNSA. J gave up 4 bases and V 5 bases, and 7 bases lay outside the gene matches. The CDR3 reads CASSRAGVGETQYF. CDR3 sequence (DNA): TGTGCCAGCAGCCGGGCGGGGGTGGGAGAGACCCAGTACTTC.

This clonotype was recorded at least ten times. V is TRBV7-6 and J is TRBJ1-4, with D perhaps matching TRBD1 (5 bases). CDR1 and CDR2 (germline): SGHVS, FNYEAQ. V lost 8 bases, J lost 8 bases, and 12 bases lay in between. The CDR3 runs to 12 residues. CDR3 nucleotides: TGTGCCAGCGGGGGACCTGGAGAAAAACTGTTTTTT. Translated, it gives CASGGPGEKLFF.

This chain links TRBV7-6 with TRBJ2-5; the D gene is possibly TRBD1 (5 bases). V was cut by 2 bases and J by 3 bases, with 10 bases left in between. This CDR3 has 14 amino acids. The germline V gene encodes CDR1 SGHVS and CDR2 FNYEAQ. Written as DNA, the CDR3 is TGTGCCAGCAGCTTATTGTCCAGGGAAGAGACCCAGTACTTC. Its protein is CASSLLSREETQYF.

This clonotype was recorded at least ten times. The chain couples TRBV7-2 to TRBJ2-7, with 7 bases that match TRBD2. V shed 3 bases, J shed 4 bases, and the junction held 9 bases outside the gene matches. The germline gives CDR1 SGHTA, CDR2 FQGNSA. The CDR3 is 15 amino acids. CDR3 in amino acids: CASSFFGVGRYEQYF. CDR3 nucleotide sequence: TGTGCCAGCAGCTTTTTTGGGGTCGGGAGGTACGAGCAGTACTTC.

There are many counts of this clonotype. The V gene is TRBV7-2, the J gene TRBJ2-5; 9 nucleotides align to TRBD2. The CDR3 extends over 16 amino acids. V lost 3 bases and J lost 5; bases outside the gene matches: 10. Germline V lookup: CDR1 SGHTA, CDR2 FQGNSA. The CDR3 DNA reads as TGTGCCAGCAGCTTTGGGCTCGCGGGGGGGTACGAGACCCAGTACTTC. Its protein is CASSFGLAGGYETQYF.

This sequence joins TRBV19 and TRBJ2-4; 7 bases are a match to TRBD1. Germline CDR1 and CDR2: LNHDA and SQIVND (reference sequence). This CDR3 has 14 residues. V trimming: 4 bases; J trimming: 8 bases; junction bases outside the gene matches: 8. CDR3 bases: TGTGCCAGTAGTACAGGGGGTACGGTGGACATTCAGTACTTC. It specifies CASSTGGTVDIQYF.